The 29 T cell receptor beta chains below were found in one sample sequenced in a study of OX40 agonist ivuxolimab in advanced cancers. Data came from immunoSEQ multiplex PCR; TCRdb stores just in-frame clones and leaves some out. Found here are some 79,000 clones, 88% of them singletons; the top ten hold about 4%. The specimen comprised CD4+ or CD8+ T cells sorted from blood, sampled in a trial of the OX40 agonist ivuxolimab. The receptors were gathered from an adult with an advanced solid tumor such as melanoma, head and neck, liver or kidney cancer.

The genes are TRBV28 and TRBJ2-4; 10 bases map to TRBD2. The CDR3 runs 16 residues. CDR1 MDHEN and CDR2 SYDVKM come from the germline V gene. The ends lost 5 bases at V and 7 bases at J; junction bases unmatched: 11. The CDR3 is CASSLPASGSWNIQYF. The CDR3, as DNA: TGTGCCAGCAGTCTCCCGGCTAGCGGGAGCTGGAACATTCAGTACTTC.

V usage is TRBV7-8 and J usage is TRBJ2-7; 9 bases fit TRBD2. The germline gives CDR1 SGHVS, CDR2 FQNEAQ. The CDR3 runs to 15 residues. J was trimmed by 4 bases and V by 7 bases; bases with no gene match: 11. The DNA of the CDR3 is TGTGCCAGCACCCATGGGGGGCTAGCGGGATACGAGCAGTACTTC. As protein: CASTHGGLAGYEQYF.

This chain uses TRBV19 with TRBJ2-7; D possibly matches TRBD1 or TRBD2 (5 bases each). Germline CDR1 is LNHDA and CDR2 is SQIVND (reference sequence). The CDR3 is made up of 13 amino acids. V gave up 4 bases and J gave up 3 bases, with 10 bases separating them. CDR3 in amino acids: CASSTTRGYEQYF. CDR3 nucleotide sequence: TGTGCCAGTAGTACAACTAGGGGCTACGAGCAGTACTTC.

CDR3 region: CAWRGRTGNNEQYF. CDR3 DNA: TGTGCCTGGAGGGGCCGGACAGGGAATAACGAGCAGTACTTC. The chain joins TRBV30 to TRBJ2-7; 8 bases fit TRBD1. V dropped 3 bases and J dropped 5; count of bases not matched to a gene: 9. This CDR3 is 14 amino acids long. In germline, CDR1 is GTSNPN, CDR2 SVGIG (reference sequence). Full variable domain (outside the CDR3, taken from reference TRBV30 and TRBJ2-7): SQTIHQWPATLVQPVGSPLSLECTVEGTSNPNLYWYRQAAGRGLQLLFYSVGIGQISSEVPQNLSASRPQDRQFILSSKKLLLSDSGFYLCAWRGRTGNNEQYFGPGTRLTVT.

This chain connects TRBV5-1 to TRBJ2-3, with 7 bases aligning to TRBD2. CDR3 length: 15 amino acids. Germline V gene sequence: CDR1 SGHRS, CDR2 YFSETQ. V gave up 0 bases and J gave up 1 base; unmatched junction bases: 2. CDR3 amino acids: CASSLGTSGTDTQYF. CDR3 nucleotide sequence: TGCGCCAGCAGCTTGGGAACTAGCGGCACAGATACGCAGTATTTT.

This chain joins TRBV19 and TRBJ2-4, with TRBD1 matching over 11 bases. The germline gives CDR1 LNHDA, CDR2 SQIVND (reference sequence). V lost 1 base to trimming and J lost 8 bases; unmatched junction nucleotides: 7. The CDR3 is made up of 16 amino acids. The CDR3 loop reads CASSIGLRDRGDIQYF. CDR3 bases: TGTGCCAGTAGTATAGGCCTCCGGGACAGGGGGGACATTCAGTACTTC.

This clone was seen just once. V is TRBV12-5 and J is TRBJ1-5; D is possibly TRBD1 (5 bases). Trimming stripped 1 base from V and 0 bases from J, with 16 bases between. This CDR3 has 18 residues. Germline-derived CDR1 and CDR2 are LGHNT and FRNRAP. The CDR3 bases are TGTGCTAGTGGTTTGGCACGACAGTCCGAAAATAGCAATCAGCCCCAGCATTTT. It encodes CASGLARQSENSNQPQHF.

This chain connects TRBV4-2 to TRBJ2-2; TRBD1 matches at 11 bases. The CDR3 loop spans 16 amino acids. Germline CDR1 and CDR2: LGHNA and YNFKEQ. Unmatched junction bases numbered 6, after V lost 3 bases and J lost 6 bases. The CDR3 sequence is CASSQTDRGLPGELFF. In DNA, the CDR3 is TGTGCCAGCAGCCAGACGGACAGGGGGCTTCCCGGGGAGCTGTTTTTT.

The chain uses TRBV5-1 and TRBJ2-1; 8 nucleotides match TRBD2. The ends lost 4 bases at V and 14 bases at J; junction bases unmatched: 5. The CDR3 runs 11 residues. Germline V gene data show CDR1 as SGHRS and CDR2 as YFSETQ. The CDR3: CASSEREFKFF. CDR3 nucleotide sequence: TGCGCCAGCAGCGAGCGGGAGTTCAAGTTCTTC.

The table lists this clone with a count of one. The chain uses TRBV5-1 and TRBJ1-2; unclear D gene. Looked up from germline, CDR1 is SGHRS and CDR2 is YFSETQ. Trimming removed 3 bases at V and 5 bases at J, with 8 bases between. This CDR3 region has 12 residues. CDR3: CASSWDTYGYTF. The CDR3 region has the DNA TGCGCCAGCAGCTGGGATACTTATGGCTACACCTTC.

The chain uses TRBV11-2 and TRBJ2-7; 8 nucleotides line up with TRBD1. Germline assignment: CDR1 SGHAT and CDR2 FQNNGV. The V segment lost 4 bases and the J segment 4 bases; nucleotides outside the gene matches: 6. The CDR3 extends over 14 amino acids. The CDR3 here is CASSWTGTGYEQYF. The CDR3 nucleotides read TGTGCCAGCAGCTGGACCGGGACAGGTTACGAGCAGTACTTC.

The chain couples TRBV4-2 to TRBJ2-7; 8 bases line up with TRBD2. The length of the CDR3 is 15 residues. Trimming removed 0 bases from V and 3 bases from J; junction bases left unmatched: 4. Germline V gene sequence: CDR1 LGHNA, CDR2 YNFKEQ. The CDR3 loop is CASSQDPGGIYEQYF. As DNA, the CDR3 is TGTGCCAGCAGCCAAGATCCGGGAGGGATCTACGAGCAGTACTTC.

The chain recombines TRBV19 with TRBJ1-2, with 8 bases lining up with TRBD1. The CDR3 loop spans 14 amino acids. Germline lookup yields CDR1 LNHDA and CDR2 SQIVND (reference sequence). V was pared by 6 bases and J by 5 bases, with 8 bases of the junction left unmatched. CDR3 coding DNA: TGTGCCAGTAGCTCAGGGGGCTCGGGATATGGCTACACCTTC. Translating it yields CASSSGGSGYGYTF. The variable domain in full, with the rest retrieved from reference TRBV19 and TRBJ1-2, is DGGITQSPKYLFRKEGQNVTLSCEQNLNHDAMYWYRQDPGQGLRLIYYSQIVNDFQKGDIAEGYSVSREKKESFPLTVTSAQKNPTAFYLCASSSGGSGYGYTFGSGTRLTVV.

The chain has TRBV14 and TRBJ1-6, with TRBD1 matching 8 bases. Per the germline V gene, CDR1 is SGHDN and CDR2 is FVKESK. V gave up 4 bases and J gave up 8 bases; unmatched junction bases: 4. The CDR3 spans 14 residues. This chain's CDR3 is CASSRDRGHSPLHF. The CDR3 region has the DNA TGTGCCAGCAGCCGAGACAGGGGTCATTCACCCCTCCACTTT.

This clone was seen only once. The V and J genes are TRBV10-1 and TRBJ2-5; no firm D call. The V gene lost 3 bases and the J gene lost 0 bases, with 5 bases spanning the gap. The CDR3 has 13 amino acids. Germline assignment: CDR1 WNHNN and CDR2 SYGVQD (reference sequence). CDR3 region: CASSDGDQETQYF. DNA of the CDR3: TGCGCCAGCAGTGATGGCGACCAAGAGACCCAGTACTTC.

This chain links TRBV28 with TRBJ1-2; 9 positions match TRBD1. This CDR3 spans 14 amino acids. After removal of 5 bases from V and 8 bases from J, the junction contained 9 bases not matched to a gene. The germline gives CDR1 MDHEN, CDR2 SYDVKM. For the CDR3, the DNA is TGTGCCAGCAGTCCACCCCTACAGGGGGCGGGCTACACCTTC. Its translation: CASSPPLQGAGYTF.

Note on this clone: One end of the junction varies from germline; a read error may be responsible. J is TRBJ2-5 and V is TRBV7-7, with 7 nucleotides matching TRBD1. This CDR3 contains 13 residues. Germline CDR1 reads SSHAT; CDR2 reads FNYEAQ (reference sequence). DNA for the CDR3: TGTGCTAGCAGCTCAGACAGGGCAGAGACCCAGTACTTC. Translated: CASSSDRAETQYF.

To note about this clone: A junction boundary mismatches the germline segment, possibly from a read error. J is TRBJ1-5 and V is TRBV28; the D is unclear. The CDR3 totals 12 residues. The germline V gene has CDR1 MDHEN and CDR2 SYDVKM. The CDR3 nucleotides are TGTGCCAGCAGTTTATCCCTTCAGACCCAGCATTTT. This gives the protein CASSLSLQTQHF.

This chain connects TRBV5-1 to TRBJ1-2, with 7 bases lining up with TRBD1. From germline, CDR1 is SGHRS and CDR2 YFSETQ. The CDR3 spans 17 residues. V lost 1 base, J lost 3 bases, and 12 bases stayed unmatched. The CDR3 loop is CASSLQPGRQGHYGYTF. The DNA for the CDR3 is TGCGCCAGCAGCTTGCAACCCGGTCGACAGGGCCACTATGGCTACACCTTC.

This clone appeared a single time. V gene TRBV7-8 combines with J gene TRBJ2-2; TRBD1 matches at 11 bases. The germline gives CDR1 SGHVS, CDR2 FQNEAQ. V was clipped by 6 bases and J by 4 bases; unmatched bases: 7. The CDR3 extends over 16 amino acids. CDR3: CASSRTGTGGTGELFF. CDR3 DNA: TGTGCCAGCAGTCGCACCGGGACAGGGGGCACCGGGGAGCTGTTTTTT.

V is TRBV15 and J is TRBJ2-1; D ambiguous. V was cut by 0 bases and J by 9 bases, with 12 bases left in between. The CDR3 has 14 residues. Germline V gives CDR1 LNHNV, CDR2 YYDKDF (reference sequence). CDR3 region: CATSRDLGSAEQFF. CDR3 sequence (DNA): TGTGCCACCAGCAGAGATCTCGGGTCTGCTGAGCAGTTCTTC.

V gene TRBV2 combines with J gene TRBJ2-1; 9 bases are shared with TRBD1. The CDR3 loop spans 14 amino acids. Germline values: CDR1 SNHLY, CDR2 FYNNEI. V lost 8 bases and J lost 7; bases outside the gene matches: 9. The CDR3: CASPGGQGKNEQFF. For the CDR3, the DNA is TGTGCCAGCCCCGGAGGACAGGGGAAAAATGAGCAGTTCTTC.

The V and J genes are TRBV6-5 and TRBJ2-5; 9 nucleotides match TRBD1. Germline CDR1 and CDR2: MNHEY and SVGAGI. The CDR3 has 13 amino acids. CDR3 sequence: CTTRRTGDETQYF. The CDR3 region has the DNA TGTACCACCCGCCGGACAGGGGACGAGACCCAGTACTTC.

V usage is TRBV7-2 and J usage is TRBJ2-5, with D possibly being TRBD2 (7 bases). The CDR3 covers 16 residues. The ends were cut back, 5 bases at V and 0 bases at J, with 16 bases in the middle. Germline-derived CDR1 and CDR2 are SGHTA and FQGNSA. This chain's CDR3 is CASSPGGRGYQETQYF. DNA for the CDR3: TGTGCCAGCAGCCCCGGGGGGAGGGGGTACCAAGAGACCCAGTACTTC.

CDR3 amino acids: CASSTSLQGGETQYF. The CDR3 DNA sequence: TGTGCCAGCAGCACATCTCTTCAGGGAGGAGAGACCCAGTACTTC. This chain joins TRBV9 and TRBJ2-5; weak D call: TRBD2 (6 bases). This CDR3 has 15 residues. Germline V gives CDR1 SGDLS, CDR2 YYNGEE. Trimming removed 4 bases from V and 4 bases from J, with 17 bases in between.

The J gene is TRBJ1-2, the V gene TRBV28; 8 positions agree with TRBD1. Germline trimming cut 6 bases from V and 4 bases from J; bases unmatched to any gene: 10. Germline assignment: CDR1 MDHEN and CDR2 SYDVKM. The CDR3 extends over 15 amino acids. The CDR3 reads CASSPPADRGYGYTF. Here the CDR3 DNA reads TGTGCCAGCAGCCCACCCGCCGACAGGGGCTATGGCTACACCTTC.

This clone was picked up a small number of times. The J gene is TRBJ2-4, the V gene TRBV7-9; D uncertain. The V and J ends lost 5 bases and 0 bases respectively, with 11 bases between them. The CDR3 totals 15 residues. Germline values: CDR1 SEHNR, CDR2 FQNEAQ (reference sequence). CDR3 nucleotides: TGTGCCAGCAGCCCGATGCGGCTAGCCAAAAACATTCAGTACTTC. This gives the protein CASSPMRLAKNIQYF.

The V and J genes are TRBV5-1 and TRBJ1-1; D is unclear. The V gene lost 4 bases and the J gene lost 2 bases, with 9 bases spanning the gap. There are 13 residues in the CDR3. Germline V CDR1 and CDR2: SGHRS, YFSETQ. The DNA of the CDR3 is TGCGCCAGCAGCGACCCAGCCAACACTGAAGCTTTCTTT. It codes for CASSDPANTEAFF.

This clone has ten or more counts. The same CDR3 is also encoded by other DNA sequences in this sample. The chain couples TRBV21-1 to TRBJ2-7; no check of the table's D call, TRBD2, against the DNA was made. TRBV21-1 is a recognized pseudogene. The CDR3 spans 12 residues. CDR3: CASSVSGYEQYF. The CDR3 nucleotides read TGTGCCAGCAGCGTTAGCGGTTACGAGCAGTACTTC.